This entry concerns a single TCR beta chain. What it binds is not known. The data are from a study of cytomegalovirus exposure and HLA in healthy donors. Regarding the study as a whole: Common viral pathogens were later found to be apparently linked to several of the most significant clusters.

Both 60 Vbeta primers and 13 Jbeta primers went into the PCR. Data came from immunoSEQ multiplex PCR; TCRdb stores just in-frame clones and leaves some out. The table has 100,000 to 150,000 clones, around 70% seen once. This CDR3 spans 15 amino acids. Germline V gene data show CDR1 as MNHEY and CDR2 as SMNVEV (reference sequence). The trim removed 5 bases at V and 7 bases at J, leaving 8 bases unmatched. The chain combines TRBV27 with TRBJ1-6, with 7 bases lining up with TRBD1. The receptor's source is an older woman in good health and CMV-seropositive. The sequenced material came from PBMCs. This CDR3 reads CASSPDRVPNSPLHF. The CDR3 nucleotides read TGTGCCAGCAGTCCCGACAGGGTACCGAATTCACCCCTCCACTTT.